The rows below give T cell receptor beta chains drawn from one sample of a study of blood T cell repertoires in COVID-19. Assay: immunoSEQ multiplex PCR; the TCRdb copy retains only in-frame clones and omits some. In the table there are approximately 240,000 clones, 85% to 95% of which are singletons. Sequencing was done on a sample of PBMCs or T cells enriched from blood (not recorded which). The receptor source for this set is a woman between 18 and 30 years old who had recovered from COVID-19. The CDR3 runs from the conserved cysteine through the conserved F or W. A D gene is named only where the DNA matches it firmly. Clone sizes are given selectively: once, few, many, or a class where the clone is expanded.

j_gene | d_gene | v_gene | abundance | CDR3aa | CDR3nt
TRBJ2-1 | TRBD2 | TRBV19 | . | CASRAGGRNEQFF | TGTGCCAGTAGAGCGGGAGGTCGCAATGAGCAGTTCTTC
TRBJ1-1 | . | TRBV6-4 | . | CASSDRNRVGTEAFF | TGTGCCAGCAGTGACCGCAACAGGGTGGGCACTGAAGCTTTCTTT
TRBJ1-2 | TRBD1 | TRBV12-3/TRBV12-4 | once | CASSLNRGPIVTF | TGTGCCAGCAGTCTCAACAGGGGTCCTATAGTTACCTTC
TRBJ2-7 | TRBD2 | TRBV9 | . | CASSAQAGGPSYEQYF | TGTGCCAGCAGCGCCCAAGCGGGAGGGCCCTCCTACGAGCAGTACTTC
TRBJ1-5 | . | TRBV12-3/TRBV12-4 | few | CASSQGSNQPQHF | TGTGCCAGCAGCCAGGGAAGCAATCAGCCCCAGCATTTT
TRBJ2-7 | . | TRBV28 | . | CASSLALAEVSYEQYF | TGTGCCAGCAGCTTAGCCTTGGCGGAGGTCTCCTACGAGCAGTACTTC
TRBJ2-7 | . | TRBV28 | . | CASSFSWAAGPYEQYF | TGTGCCAGCAGTTTTAGTTGGGCGGCGGGACCCTACGAGCAGTACTTC
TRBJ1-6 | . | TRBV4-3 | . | CASSQARTYNSPLHF | TGCGCCAGCAGCCAAGCAAGGACATATAATTCACCCCTCCACTTT
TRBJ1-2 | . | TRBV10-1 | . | CASRVRGGRIHGYTF | TGCGCCAGCAGAGTGAGAGGAGGACGGATCCATGGCTACACCTTC
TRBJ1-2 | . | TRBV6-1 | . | CASSENRQGKSFGYTF | TGTGCCAGCAGTGAAAACAGGCAGGGGAAGTCTTTTGGCTACACCTTC
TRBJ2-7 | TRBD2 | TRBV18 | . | CASSPGGDEQYF | TGTGCCAGCTCACCTGGGGGGGACGAGCAGTACTTC
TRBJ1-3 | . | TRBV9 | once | CASSQGGNTIYF | TGTGCCAGCAGTCAGGGCGGAAACACCATATATTTT
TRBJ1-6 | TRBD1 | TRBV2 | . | CASSEGRGSYNSPLHF | TGTGCCAGCAGTGAGGGCAGGGGGTCCTATAATTCACCCCTCCACTTT
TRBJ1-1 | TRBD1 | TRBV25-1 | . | CASSDQGDSEAFF | TGTGCCAGCAGTGACCAGGGGGACAGTGAAGCTTTCTTT
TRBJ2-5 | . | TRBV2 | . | CASSGSGVIETQYF | TGTGCCAGCAGTGGTTCAGGGGTAATAGAGACCCAGTACTTC
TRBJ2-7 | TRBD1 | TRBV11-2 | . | CASSPDRGDNYEQYF | TGTGCCAGCAGCCCTGACAGGGGGGATAACTACGAGCAGTACTTC
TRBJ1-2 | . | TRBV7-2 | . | CARLVKGVGYGYTF | TGTGCCAGACTCGTCAAGGGAGTCGGCTATGGCTACACCTTC
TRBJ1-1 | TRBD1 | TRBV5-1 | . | CASSSQGAEAFF | TGCGCCAGCAGCTCTCAGGGGGCTGAAGCTTTCTTT
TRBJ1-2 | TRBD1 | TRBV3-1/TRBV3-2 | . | CASSASGTAPIGYYGYTF | TGTGCCAGCAGCGCGTCCGGGACAGCTCCCATAGGGTACTATGGCTACACCTTC
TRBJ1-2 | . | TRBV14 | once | CASSQDRGYGYTF | TGTGCCAGCAGCCAAGACCGAGGGTATGGCTACACCTTC
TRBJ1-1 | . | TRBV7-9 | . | CASSWTEGAFF | TGTGCCAGCAGCTGGACAGAGGGGGCTTTCTTT
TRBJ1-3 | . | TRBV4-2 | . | CASSQERTAPGNTIYF | TGTGCCAGCAGCCAAGAAAGGACAGCACCGGGAAACACCATATATTTT
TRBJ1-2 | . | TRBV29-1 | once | CSVEDYYGYTF | TGCAGCGTTGAAGACTACTATGGCTACACCTTC
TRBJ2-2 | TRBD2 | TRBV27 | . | CASSLGGRTTGELFF | TGTGCCAGCAGTTTAGGCGGGAGGACCACCGGGGAGCTGTTTTTT
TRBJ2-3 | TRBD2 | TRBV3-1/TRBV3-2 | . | CASSTTSGRITQYF | TGTGCCAGCAGCACGACTAGCGGGAGGATTACGCAGTATTTT
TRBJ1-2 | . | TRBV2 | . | CASSDPPLLQVGYTF | TGTGCCAGCAGTGATCCCCCCCTTCTACAGGTGGGCTACACCTTC
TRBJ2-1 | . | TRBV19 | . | CASRTTRRLSNEQFF | TGTGCCAGTAGAACGACTAGGCGCTTATCTAATGAGCAGTTCTTC
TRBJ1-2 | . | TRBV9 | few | CASSVWTNSVSGYTF | TGTGCCAGCAGCGTATGGACAAACTCGGTCTCTGGCTACACCTTC
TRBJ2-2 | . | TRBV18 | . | CASSPRPGLTFGGELFF | TGTGCCAGCTCACCACGGCCGGGACTCACCTTTGGCGGGGAGCTGTTTTTT
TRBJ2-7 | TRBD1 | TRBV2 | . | CASSDGQGYEQYF | TGTGCCAGCAGTGATGGACAGGGGTACGAGCAGTACTTC
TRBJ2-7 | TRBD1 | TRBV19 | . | CASSSGTGGIVEQYF | TGTGCCAGCAGTTCAGGGACAGGGGGTATTGTCGAGCAGTACTTC
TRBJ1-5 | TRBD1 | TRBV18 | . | CASSPGTGNQPQHF | TGTGCCAGCTCACCAGGGACAGGCAATCAGCCCCAGCATTTT
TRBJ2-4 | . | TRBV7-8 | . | CASSFSTGNLNIQYF | TGTGCCAGCAGCTTTTCCACAGGCAACCTAAACATTCAGTACTTC